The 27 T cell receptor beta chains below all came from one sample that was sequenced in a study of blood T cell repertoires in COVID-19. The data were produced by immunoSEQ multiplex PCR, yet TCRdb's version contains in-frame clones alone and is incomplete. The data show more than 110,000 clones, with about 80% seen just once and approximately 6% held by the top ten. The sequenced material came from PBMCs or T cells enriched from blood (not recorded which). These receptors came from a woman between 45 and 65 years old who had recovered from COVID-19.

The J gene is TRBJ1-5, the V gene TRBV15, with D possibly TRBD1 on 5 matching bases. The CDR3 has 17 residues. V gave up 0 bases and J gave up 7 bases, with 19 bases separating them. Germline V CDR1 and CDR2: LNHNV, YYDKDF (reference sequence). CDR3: CATSREFPQPRGQPQHF. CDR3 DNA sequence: TGTGCCACCAGCAGAGAGTTCCCACAGCCCCGGGGGCAGCCCCAGCATTTT.

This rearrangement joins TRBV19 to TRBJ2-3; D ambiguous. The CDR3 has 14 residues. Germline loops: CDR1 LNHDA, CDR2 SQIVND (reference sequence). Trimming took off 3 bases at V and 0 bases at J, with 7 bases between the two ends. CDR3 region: CASSITVSTDTQYF. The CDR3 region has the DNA TGTGCCAGTAGTATTACAGTAAGCACAGATACGCAGTATTTT.

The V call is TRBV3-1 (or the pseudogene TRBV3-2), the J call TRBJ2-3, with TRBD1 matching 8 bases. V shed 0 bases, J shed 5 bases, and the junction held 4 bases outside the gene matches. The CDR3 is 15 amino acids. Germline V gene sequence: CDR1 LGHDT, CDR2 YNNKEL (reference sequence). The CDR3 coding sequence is TGTGCCAGCAGCCAAGATGGACAGGGCGGAGATACGCAGTATTTT. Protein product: CASSQDGQGGDTQYF.

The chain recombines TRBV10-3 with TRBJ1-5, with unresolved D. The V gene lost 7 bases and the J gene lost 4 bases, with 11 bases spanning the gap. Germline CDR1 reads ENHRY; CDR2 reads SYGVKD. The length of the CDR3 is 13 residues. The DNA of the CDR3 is TGTGCCATCACGGGAGAATTGAATCAGCCCCAGCATTTT. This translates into CAITGELNQPQHF.

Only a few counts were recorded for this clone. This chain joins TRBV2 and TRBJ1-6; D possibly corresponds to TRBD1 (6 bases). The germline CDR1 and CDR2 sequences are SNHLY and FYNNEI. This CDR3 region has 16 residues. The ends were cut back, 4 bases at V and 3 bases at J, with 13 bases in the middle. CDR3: CASSGYQGHYNSPLHF. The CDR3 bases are TGTGCCAGCAGTGGGTATCAGGGACACTATAATTCACCCCTCCACTTT.

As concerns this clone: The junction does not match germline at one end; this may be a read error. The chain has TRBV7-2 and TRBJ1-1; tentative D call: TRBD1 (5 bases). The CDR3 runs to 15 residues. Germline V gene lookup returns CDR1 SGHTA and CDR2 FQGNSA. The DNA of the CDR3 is TGTGCCAACAGCTTAGTCCAGGGCATGAACACTGAAGCTTTCTTT. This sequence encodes CANSLVQGMNTEAFF.

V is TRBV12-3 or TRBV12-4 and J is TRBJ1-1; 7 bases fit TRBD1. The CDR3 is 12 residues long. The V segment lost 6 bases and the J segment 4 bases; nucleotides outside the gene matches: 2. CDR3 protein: CASSNRGTEAFF. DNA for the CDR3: TGTGCCAGCAGCAACAGGGGCACTGAAGCTTTCTTT.

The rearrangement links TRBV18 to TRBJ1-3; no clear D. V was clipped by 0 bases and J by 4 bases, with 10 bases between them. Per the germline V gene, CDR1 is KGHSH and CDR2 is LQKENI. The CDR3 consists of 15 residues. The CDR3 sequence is CASSPPQARGNTIYF. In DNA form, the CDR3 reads TGTGCCAGCTCACCACCCCAGGCCCGGGGAAACACCATATATTTT.

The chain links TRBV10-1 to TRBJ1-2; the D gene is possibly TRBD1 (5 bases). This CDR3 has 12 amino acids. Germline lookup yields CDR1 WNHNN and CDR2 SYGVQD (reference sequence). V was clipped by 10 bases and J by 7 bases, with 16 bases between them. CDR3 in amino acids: CAMGGILGGYTF. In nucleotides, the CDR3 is TGCGCCATGGGGGGGATTCTGGGTGGCTACACCTTC.

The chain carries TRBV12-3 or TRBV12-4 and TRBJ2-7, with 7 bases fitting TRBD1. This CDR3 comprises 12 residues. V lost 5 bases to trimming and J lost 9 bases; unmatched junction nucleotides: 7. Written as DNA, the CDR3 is TGTGCCAGCAGTCACGACAGGGTCCGGCAGTACGTC. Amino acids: CASSHDRVRQYV.

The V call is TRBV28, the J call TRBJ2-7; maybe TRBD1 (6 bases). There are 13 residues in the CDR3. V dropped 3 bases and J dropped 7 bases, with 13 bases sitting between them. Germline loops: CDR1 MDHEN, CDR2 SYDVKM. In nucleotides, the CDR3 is TGTGCCAGCAGTTTGCCAGGGGCACGTGAGCAGTACTTC. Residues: CASSLPGAREQYF.

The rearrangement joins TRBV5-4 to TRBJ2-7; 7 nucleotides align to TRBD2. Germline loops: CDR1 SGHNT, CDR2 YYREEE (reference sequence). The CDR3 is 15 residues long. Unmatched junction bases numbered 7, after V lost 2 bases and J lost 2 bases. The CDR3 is CASSFGGVAAYEQYV. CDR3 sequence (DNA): TGTGCCAGCAGCTTTGGGGGGGTAGCGGCCTACGAGCAGTACGTC.

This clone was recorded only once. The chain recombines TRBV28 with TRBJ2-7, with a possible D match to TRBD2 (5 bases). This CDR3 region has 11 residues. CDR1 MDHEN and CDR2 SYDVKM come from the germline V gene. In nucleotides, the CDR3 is TGTGCCAGCAGTTTAAGGAGGAGACCGGACGTC. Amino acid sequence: CASSLRRRPDV.

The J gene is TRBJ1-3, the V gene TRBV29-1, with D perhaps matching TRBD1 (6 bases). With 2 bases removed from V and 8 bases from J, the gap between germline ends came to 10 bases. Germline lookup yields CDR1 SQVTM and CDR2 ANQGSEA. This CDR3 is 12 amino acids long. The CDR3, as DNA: TGCAGCGTTGAAAAAGGGGGGGACACCATATATTTT. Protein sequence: CSVEKGGDTIYF. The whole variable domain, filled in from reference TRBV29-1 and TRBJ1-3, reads SAVISQKPSRDICQRGTSLTIQCQVDSQVTMMFWYRQQPGQSLTLIATANQGSEATYESGFVIDKFPISRPNLTFSTLTVSNMSPEDSSIYLCSVEKGGDTIYFGEGSWLTVV.

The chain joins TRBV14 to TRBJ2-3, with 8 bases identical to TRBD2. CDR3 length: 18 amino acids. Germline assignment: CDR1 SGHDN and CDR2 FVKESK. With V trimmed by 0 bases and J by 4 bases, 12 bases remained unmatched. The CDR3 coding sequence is TGTGCCAGCAGCCAAGATCTAGGAGGAAGCGGGGGTTCAGATACGCAGTATTTT. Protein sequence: CASSQDLGGSGGSDTQYF.

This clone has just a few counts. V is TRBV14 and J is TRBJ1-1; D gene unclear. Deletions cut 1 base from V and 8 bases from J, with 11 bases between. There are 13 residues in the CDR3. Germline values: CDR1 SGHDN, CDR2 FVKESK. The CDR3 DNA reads TGTGCCAGCAGCCAAGCCGTTTGGGCGGAAGCTTTCTTT. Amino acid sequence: CASSQAVWAEAFF. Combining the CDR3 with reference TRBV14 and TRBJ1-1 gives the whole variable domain EAGVTQFPSHSVIEKGQTVTLRCDPISGHDNLYWYRRVMGKEIKFLLHFVKESKQDESGMPNNRFLAERTGGTYSTLKVQPAELEDSGVYFCASSQAVWAEAFFGQGTRLTVV.

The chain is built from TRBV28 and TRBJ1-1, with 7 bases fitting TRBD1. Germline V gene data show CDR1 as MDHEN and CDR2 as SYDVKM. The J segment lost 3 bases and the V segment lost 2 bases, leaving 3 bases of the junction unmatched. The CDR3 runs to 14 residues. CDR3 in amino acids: CASSLQGVDTEAFF. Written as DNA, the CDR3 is TGTGCCAGCAGTTTACAGGGGGTAGACACTGAAGCTTTCTTT.

In DNA form, the CDR3 reads TGTGCCAGCAGTTATGACAGCTCCTACGAGCAGTACGTC. It specifies CASSYDSSYEQYV. The V and J genes are TRBV27 and TRBJ2-7, with D perhaps matching TRBD1 (5 bases). Trimming stripped 4 bases from V and 0 bases from J, with 7 bases between. In germline, CDR1 is MNHEY, CDR2 SMNVEV (reference sequence). The CDR3 has 13 residues.

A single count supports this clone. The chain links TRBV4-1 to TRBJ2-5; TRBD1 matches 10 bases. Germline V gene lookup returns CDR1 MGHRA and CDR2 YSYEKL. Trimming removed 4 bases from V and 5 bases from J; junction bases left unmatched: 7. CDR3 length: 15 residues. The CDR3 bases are TGCGCCAGCAGCCCCCGGGACAGGGGTATCGAGACCCAGTACTTC. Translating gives CASSPRDRGIETQYF.

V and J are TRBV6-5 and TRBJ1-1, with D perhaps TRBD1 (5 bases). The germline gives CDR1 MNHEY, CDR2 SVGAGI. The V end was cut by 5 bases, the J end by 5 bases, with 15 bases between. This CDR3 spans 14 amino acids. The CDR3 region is CASSHQGGVTEAFF. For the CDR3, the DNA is TGTGCCAGCAGTCACCAGGGAGGAGTGACTGAAGCTTTCTTT.

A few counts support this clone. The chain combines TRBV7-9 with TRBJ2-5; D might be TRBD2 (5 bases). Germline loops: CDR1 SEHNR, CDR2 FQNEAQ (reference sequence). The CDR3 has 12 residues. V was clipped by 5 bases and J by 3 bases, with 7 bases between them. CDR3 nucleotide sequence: TGTGCCAGCAGCCTGAGGGAAGAGACCCAGTACTTC. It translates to CASSLREETQYF. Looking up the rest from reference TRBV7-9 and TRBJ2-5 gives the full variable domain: DTGVSQNPRHKITKRGQNVTFRCDPISEHNRLYWYRQTLGQGPEFLTYFQNEAQLEKSRLLSDRFSAERPKGSFSTLEIQRTEQGDSAMYLCASSLREETQYFGPGTRLLVL.

CDR3: CASSTLTGNYGYTF. CDR3 nucleotide sequence: TGTGCCAGTAGTACTCTCACAGGAAACTATGGCTACACCTTC. The gene calls are TRBV19 and TRBJ1-2, with a tentative D call TRBD1 (5 bases). Germline CDR1 and CDR2: LNHDA and SQIVND (reference sequence). V lost 4 bases and J 2 bases, leaving 11 bases between the germline ends. The CDR3 has 14 amino acids.

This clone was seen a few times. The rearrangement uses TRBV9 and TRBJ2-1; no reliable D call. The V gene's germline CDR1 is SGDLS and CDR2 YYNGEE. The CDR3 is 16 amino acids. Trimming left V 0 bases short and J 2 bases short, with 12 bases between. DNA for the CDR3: TGTGCCAGCAGCGTAGCAGTCAATTCGCCCTACAATGAGCAGTTCTTC. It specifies CASSVAVNSPYNEQFF. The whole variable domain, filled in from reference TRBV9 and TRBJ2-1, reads DSGVTQTPKHLITATGQRVTLRCSPRSGDLSVYWYQQSLDQGLQFLIQYYNGEERAKGNILERFSAQQFPDLHSELNLSSLELGDSALYFCASSVAVNSPYNEQFFGPGTRLTVL.

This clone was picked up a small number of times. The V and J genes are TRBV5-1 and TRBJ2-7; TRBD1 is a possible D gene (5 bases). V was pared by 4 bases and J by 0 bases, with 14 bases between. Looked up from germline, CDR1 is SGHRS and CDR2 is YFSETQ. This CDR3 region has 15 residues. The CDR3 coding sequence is TGCGCCAGCAGCCTTATCTCAAGGGGCTCCTACGAGCAGTACGTC. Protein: CASSLISRGSYEQYV.

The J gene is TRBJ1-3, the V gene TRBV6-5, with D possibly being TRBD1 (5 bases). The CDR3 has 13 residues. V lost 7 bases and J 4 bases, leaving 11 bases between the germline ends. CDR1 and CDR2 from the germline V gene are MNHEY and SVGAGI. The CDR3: CASNKGPGNTIYF. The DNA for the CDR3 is TGTGCCAGCAACAAGGGGCCAGGAAACACCATATATTTT.

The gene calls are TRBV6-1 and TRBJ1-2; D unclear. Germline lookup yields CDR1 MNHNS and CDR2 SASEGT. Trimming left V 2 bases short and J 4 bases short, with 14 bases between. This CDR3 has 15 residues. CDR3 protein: CASSESSRFSYGYTF. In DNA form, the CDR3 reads TGTGCCAGCAGTGAATCATCGAGGTTCAGCTATGGCTACACCTTC.

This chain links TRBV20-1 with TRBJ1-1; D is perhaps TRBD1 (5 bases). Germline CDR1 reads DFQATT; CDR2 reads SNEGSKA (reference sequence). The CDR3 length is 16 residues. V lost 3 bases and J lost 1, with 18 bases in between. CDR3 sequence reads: CSASKVGPKGNTEAFF. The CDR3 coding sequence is TGCAGTGCTAGTAAGGTGGGGCCAAAAGGGAACACTGAAGCTTTCTTT.